The T cell receptor (beta chain) under discussion was sequenced for a study of blood T cells in healthy people across ages. Broader study findings: Observed TCR beta diversity per million T cells went down as age went up. This fall followed a roughly linear course with age.

Combining a sample-barcoded 5' primer with a J-beta primer mix, a second PCR ran for roughly 7 to 12 cycles. Paired-end reads containing CDR3 totaled no fewer than 2.5 million for each sample. TCRdb processed the 5' RACE reads anew with MiXCR; each CDR3 protein has one entry. The sample lists roughly 1.9 million distinct CDR3 sequences, more than 35% occurring once. Donation came from healthy Caucasian individuals in Russia who were aged roughly 6 to 95. Each donor supplied approximately 10 milliliters of peripheral blood. Concerning this clonotype: The antigen remains undetermined.

V lost 3 bases and J 1 base, leaving 7 bases between the germline ends. The CDR3 totals 14 residues. Germline CDR1 reads SNHLY; CDR2 reads FYNNEI. The sample comprised blood. The receptor's source is a human donor in good health. This rearrangement joins TRBV2 to TRBJ2-1; D gene ambiguous. CDR3 nucleotide sequence: TGTGCCAGCAGTGAGTTCCATTCCTACAATGAGCAGTTCTTC. Its translation is CASSEFHSYNEQFF.